This note documents a single T cell receptor (beta chain) sequence. This clone has only one observation. Its binding antigen is unknown. No base-level quality is on record; no much larger clone is a single base apart. One collaborating source in Seattle enrolled patients while the patients were actively infected and followed the patients over time throughout the course of disease. Whole blood was collected in K2EDTA tubes by collaborating institutions according to the institutions' own protocols. For TCRbeta analysis, collaborators shipped samples as frozen whole blood, isolated PBMCs, or DNA extracted from either of those sample types. This sample was taken from a study of blood T cell repertoires in COVID-19 (dated by TCRdb to 2020 to 2021). At the level of the whole study: Samples covering the acute and convalescent phases of COVID-19 were provided by collaborators in the United States, Italy and Spain. Subjects who had been exposed to COVID-19, were actively infected with it, or had recovered from it provided the deeply sampled blood TCRbeta repertoires that made up the dataset. Nearly every sample came with metadata listing a de-identified subject ID, COVID-19 status, age in years and sex. The material from the prospective study consisted of cDNA or gDNA derived from T cells, B-cell-depleted T cells, or PBMCs. Where HLA class I and class II types were available, the types were taken from metadata supplied by the sample provider, not from assay-based typing. A freely available public database, intended as a resource for researchers studying the immune response to SARS-CoV-2, is where the repertoires were released. The samples were drawn from two sources: the first 160 participants of the ongoing ImmuneRACE study, and 950 to 1,500 subjects contributed by 6 global collaborators. The paper's findings and limits, for the study overall: The quantity of clinical and demographic metadata differed by source and by participant and was supplied without curation.

TCRbeta CDR3 regions were amplified from genomic DNA using the immunoSEQ Assay, a bias-controlled multiplex PCR. Per the original workflow: Within the assay, amplification of reference gene primers was used to estimate how many nucleated cells each sample contained. Sequence reads were collapsed and filtered to measure the absolute abundance of every unique TCRbeta CDR3 rearrangement. Productive Simpson clonality was computed per sample as the square root of Simpson's diversity index over productive rearrangements. The table comes from immuneACCESS by way of TCRdb, which keeps in-frame sequences with V and J called. Part of the clones is missing from these tables; in studies checked, under half for an unresolved V gene and the rest for unknown reasons. D and trimming come from the DNA, and the V and J calls and clone size come from that table. This sample comprises roughly 170,000 clones, just under 90% of them detected only once. 12% of the sample is held by the ten biggest clonotypes.

The V and J ends are trimmed by 2 bases and 1 base, leaving 9 bases between them. Taken from the germline V gene, the CDR1 and CDR2 loops are SQVTM and ANQGSEA. The CDR3 holds 14 amino acids from the cysteine to the phenylalanine. Of the read, only the CDR3 DNA is kept; its 42 bases are in frame from base 1. The chain is made from TRBV29-1 and TRBJ1-5; TRBD1 is a weak D gene call, 6 bases matching. The TCR comes from a woman between 70 and 85 years old with COVID-19, enrolled during active disease. The specimen sequenced was peripheral blood. The CDR3 is CSVELQGSNQPQHF. The base sequence is TGCAGCGTTGAACTCCAGGGGAGCAATCAGCCCCAGCATTTT.